This T cell receptor (beta chain) was identified during a study of blood T cell repertoires in COVID-19. Background on the study: The United States, Italy and Spain provided the acute and convalescent COVID-19 samples.

Seattle's cohort entered during active infection and was followed longitudinally. The V end lost 5 bases, the J end lost 10 bases, and 17 bases lay between the germline ends. Looked up from germline, CDR1 is GTSNPN and CDR2 is SVGIG (reference sequence). CDR3 size: 13 residues. In the original processing: Counts of nucleated cells, estimated from reference gene primer amplification, were obtained. TCRdb's table, derived via immunoSEQ multiplex PCR, lists solely in-frame clones and lacks some. V and J calls and clone size are as listed in that table; D and trimming were resolved from the DNA. This sample has 360,000 or so clones, with around nine tenths found just once.

The material sequenced was peripheral blood. This chain links TRBV30 with TRBJ1-4; D is unclear. The TCR was taken from a woman aged 55 to 70 with COVID-19, enrolled during active disease. The CDR3 protein is CAWSPLEAGKLFF. The CDR3 region has the DNA TGTGCCTGGTCGCCGCTAGAGGCGGGAAAACTGTTTTTT.